A selection of T cell receptor beta chains follows, all from one sample in a study of cytomegalovirus exposure and HLA in healthy donors. Only in-frame clones appear in the TCRdb table, and some are missing; sequencing was by immunoSEQ multiplex PCR. The data show roughly 200,000 clones, with approximately 86% seen just once and 6% to 8% held by the top ten. The sample comprised PBMCs. These receptors all come from a young man in good health and CMV-seropositive. The CDR3 runs from the conserved cysteine through the conserved F or W. Fields, in order: V gene, D gene, J gene, clone size, CDR3 protein, CDR3 DNA. A D gene is named only where the DNA matches it firmly. Clone size is shown for a subset of rows, as once, few, many or a class of expanded clone.

TRBV30,TRBD1,TRBJ1-5,.,CAWSGGQRNQPQHF,TGTGCCTGGAGTGGGGGACAGCGGAATCAGCCCCAGCATTTT
TRBV6-1,TRBD2,TRBJ2-1,medium-sized,CASSQGPGLASNEQFF,TGTGCCAGCAGTCAAGGGCCGGGACTAGCGAGTAATGAGCAGTTCTTC
TRBV6-6,.,TRBJ1-1,.,CASSWAADTEAFF,TGTGCCAGCAGTTGGGCCGCGGACACTGAAGCTTTCTTT
TRBV9,.,TRBJ2-7,.,CASSVAGEAYEQYF,TGTGCCAGCAGCGTAGCGGGTGAAGCCTACGAGCAGTACTTC
TRBV7-9,.,TRBJ1-2,.,CASSPIIETGGYTF,TGTGCCAGCAGCCCAATCATCGAGACTGGCGGCTACACCTTC
TRBV6-1,.,TRBJ1-1,few,CASSEWQGAEAFF,TGTGCCAGCAGTGAATGGCAGGGCGCTGAAGCTTTCTTT
TRBV7-2,.,TRBJ2-3,few,CASSLGHSTDTQYF,TGTGCCAGCAGCTTAGGCCACAGCACAGATACGCAGTATTTT
TRBV2,TRBD2,TRBJ2-3,.,CASSRSPQGRTSGRTDTQYF,TGTGCCAGCAGCCGCAGCCCTCAAGGAAGGACTAGCGGGCGCACAGATACGCAGTATTTT
TRBV2,.,TRBJ1-4,.,CASSSRQGGEKLFF,TGTGCCAGCAGTAGTCGGCAGGGCGGAGAAAAACTGTTTTTT
TRBV9,TRBD2,TRBJ2-3,.,CASTRSGTRGADTQYF,TGTGCCAGCACACGAAGTGGGACTAGGGGGGCAGATACGCAGTATTTT
TRBV5-1,TRBD1,TRBJ1-1,.,CASSLGQGHTEAFF,TGCGCCAGCAGCCTTGGACAGGGCCACACTGAAGCTTTCTTT
TRBV19,.,TRBJ2-7,.,CASSIARAYEQYF,TGTGCCAGTAGTATTGCCAGGGCCTACGAGCAGTACTTC
TRBV6-1,.,TRBJ1-2,.,CASSEALGQGGYGYTF,TGTGCCAGCAGTGAAGCGCTAGGGCAGGGCGGTTATGGCTACACCTTC
TRBV5-6,.,TRBJ1-5,.,CASSLVRGYNQPQHF,TGTGCCAGCAGCTTGGTCCGGGGCTACAATCAGCCCCAGCATTTT
TRBV6-1,TRBD2,TRBJ2-2,.,CASSDHPASGSRIGELFF,TGTGCCAGCAGTGATCACCCAGCTAGCGGGAGTAGGATCGGGGAGCTGTTTTTT
TRBV6-5,.,TRBJ1-1,.,CASSYSGALNTEAFF,TGTGCCAGCAGTTACTCGGGGGCTCTGAACACTGAAGCTTTCTTT
TRBV7-9,.,TRBJ2-7,few,CASSLAGIYEQYF,TGTGCCAGCAGCTTAGCGGGGATCTACGAGCAGTACTTC
TRBV11-3,.,TRBJ1-1,.,CASSLGRNTEAFF,TGTGCCAGCAGCTTGGGACGGAACACTGAAGCTTTCTTT
TRBV4-1,.,TRBJ1-5,.,CASSQDSRANQPQHF,TGCGCCAGCAGCCAAGATTCCAGGGCTAATCAGCCCCAGCATTTT
TRBV9,.,TRBJ2-2,once,CASSLRQNTGELFF,TGTGCCAGCAGCCTAAGACAGAACACCGGGGAGCTGTTTTTT
TRBV5-6,.,TRBJ1-1,.,CASSLASYRVVGTEAFF,TGTGCCAGCAGCTTGGCATCCTACAGGGTGGTGGGCACTGAAGCTTTCTTT
TRBV2,.,TRBJ1-5,.,CASRYDGGRDQPQHF,TGTGCCAGCAGATATGACGGGGGACGGGATCAGCCCCAGCATTTT
TRBV4-1,TRBD1,TRBJ1-1,.,CASSQARGQAFF,TGCGCCAGCAGCCAGGCCAGGGGGCAAGCTTTCTTT
TRBV30,TRBD1,TRBJ1-6,.,CAWSVPGQGYNSPLHF,TGTGCCTGGAGTGTCCCGGGACAGGGCTATAATTCACCCCTCCACTTT
TRBV6-6,TRBD2,TRBJ2-3,.,CASSAWTSGRDTQYF,TGTGCCAGCAGTGCCTGGACTAGCGGGAGGGATACGCAGTATTTT
TRBV14,.,TRBJ2-6,.,CASSGGTGQPRVGANVLTF,TGTGCCAGCAGCGGAGGGACTGGACAGCCACGGGTCGGGGCCAACGTCCTGACTTTC
TRBV9,TRBD1,TRBJ2-7,.,CASSATGTGGGYEQYF,TGTGCCAGCAGCGCTACAGGGACAGGGGGAGGCTACGAGCAGTACTTC
TRBV5-1,.,TRBJ2-5,once,CASSLDQAKETQYF,TGCGCCAGCAGCCTGGACCAAGCCAAAGAGACCCAGTACTTC
TRBV7-6,.,TRBJ2-7,.,CASSSGSPYEQYF,TGTGCCAGCAGTTCCGGGTCCCCCTACGAGCAGTACTTC
TRBV11-2,.,TRBJ1-2,few,CASSPARGGGYTF,TGTGCCAGCAGCCCAGCCAGGGGAGGCGGCTACACCTTC
TRBV7-6,TRBD1,TRBJ2-1,.,CASSITGQGIHEQFF,TGTGCCAGCAGCATAACGGGACAGGGGATCCATGAGCAGTTCTTC
TRBV5-6,TRBD2,TRBJ2-3,.,CASSPGGLAGTDTQYF,TGTGCCAGCAGTCCGGGGGGACTAGCGGGCACAGATACGCAGTATTTT
TRBV19,.,TRBJ1-4,.,CASSGSFNEKLFF,TGTGCCAGCTCCGGGTCCTTCAATGAAAAACTGTTTTTT
TRBV11-2,.,TRBJ2-1,.,CASNLEAMGEQFF,TGTGCCAGCAACCTGGAAGCCATGGGTGAGCAGTTCTTC
TRBV19,.,TRBJ2-7,few,CASSQSPGHPYEQYF,TGTGCCAGTAGCCAGAGCCCGGGACACCCCTACGAGCAGTACTTC
TRBV9,.,TRBJ2-7,.,CASSVGSNYEQYF,TGTGCCAGCAGCGTGGGGAGCAATTACGAGCAGTACTTC
TRBV7-9,TRBD1,TRBJ2-5,.,CASSLGGTGSIGRETQYF,TGTGCCAGCAGCTTGGGCGGGACAGGGTCCATCGGTCGCGAGACCCAGTACTTC